What follows describes a single T cell receptor beta chain. These data originate in a study of shared clonotypes between healthy human individuals. Germline values: CDR1 GTSNPN, CDR2 SVGIG (reference sequence). V was trimmed by 1 base and J by 7 bases, leaving 16 bases between them. The CDR3 has 14 amino acids. Clones were read by immunoSEQ multiplex PCR, and TCRdb kept only the in-frame ones, dropping some. Here the sample spans approximately 980,000 clones, over 75% being singletons. The chain is built from TRBV30 and TRBJ2-5; no clear D. This clonotype was obtained from a man younger than 35 in good health. The specimen was memory CD4+ T cells sorted from blood. This sample's subset: CD45RA-negative fraction. In DNA, the CDR3 is TGTGCCTGGAGTGGGACGGTAGCCTCTGGGACCCAGTACTTC. Its translation is CAWSGTVASGTQYF.